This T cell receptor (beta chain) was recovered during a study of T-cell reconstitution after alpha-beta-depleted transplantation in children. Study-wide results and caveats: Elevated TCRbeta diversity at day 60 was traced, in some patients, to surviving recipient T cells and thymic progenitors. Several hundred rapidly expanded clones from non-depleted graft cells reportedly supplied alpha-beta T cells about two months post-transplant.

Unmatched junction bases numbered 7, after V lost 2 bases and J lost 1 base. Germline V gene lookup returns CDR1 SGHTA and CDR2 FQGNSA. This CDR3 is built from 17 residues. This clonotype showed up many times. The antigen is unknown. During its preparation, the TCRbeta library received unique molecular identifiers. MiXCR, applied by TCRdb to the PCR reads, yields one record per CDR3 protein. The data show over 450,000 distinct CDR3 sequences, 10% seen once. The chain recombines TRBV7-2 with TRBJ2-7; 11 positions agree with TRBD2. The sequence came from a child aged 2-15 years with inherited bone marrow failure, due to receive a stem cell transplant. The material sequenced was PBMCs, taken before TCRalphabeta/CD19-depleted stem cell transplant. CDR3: CASSLSLVAGGSYEQYF. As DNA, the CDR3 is TGTGCCAGCAGCTTAAGCCTCGTAGCGGGAGGGTCCTACGAGCAGTACTTC.